The next 13 T cell receptor beta chains were all read from a single sample in a study of blood T cell repertoires in COVID-19. The method was immunoSEQ multiplex PCR; TCRdb's version includes in-frame clones alone and lacks a portion of them. The sample shows 250,000 to 300,000 clones, around nine tenths of them seen only once. The sequencing input was peripheral blood. The receptors come from a woman in her 30s with COVID-19, enrolled during active disease.

The chain couples TRBV7-3 to TRBJ2-1; 11 nucleotides line up with TRBD2. CDR1 is SGHTA and CDR2 is FQGTGA in the germline V gene. Trimming cost V 5 bases and J 4 bases; bases outside gene matches: 4. The CDR3 spans 15 residues. The CDR3 loop reads CASSPGTSGYNEQFF. The CDR3 DNA follows: TGTGCCAGCAGCCCGGGGACTAGCGGTTACAATGAGCAGTTCTTC.

The genes are TRBV19 and TRBJ1-4, with a tentative D call TRBD1 (6 bases). CDR3 size: 17 residues. The ends were cut back, 10 bases at V and 0 bases at J, with 21 bases in the middle. CDR1 and CDR2 (germline): LNHDA, SQIVND (reference sequence). The CDR3, as DNA: TGTGCCACAACCATAGGACAGACAAGATCAACTAATGAAAAACTGTTTTTT. It specifies CATTIGQTRSTNEKLFF.

V usage is TRBV24-1 and J usage is TRBJ1-1; no clear D gene. The CDR3 length is 15 residues. Between the trimmed V and J ends, which lost 2 bases and 4 bases, there was a span of 13 bases. Germline V gives CDR1 KGHDR, CDR2 SFDVKD. The CDR3 protein is CATSDSDPGSTEAFF. Here the CDR3 DNA reads TGTGCCACCAGTGATTCCGATCCGGGAAGCACTGAAGCTTTCTTT.

This chain uses TRBV5-1 with TRBJ1-2; D is possibly TRBD1 (5 bases). V was trimmed by 3 bases and J by 7 bases, leaving 16 bases between them. The CDR3 runs to 14 residues. CDR1 and CDR2 (germline): SGHRS, YFSETQ. The CDR3 here is CASSSPPGEGGYTF. CDR3 coding DNA: TGCGCCAGCAGCTCCCCTCCGGGGGAGGGTGGCTACACCTTC.

The CDR3 protein is CASSQDRGERTQYF. In DNA form, the CDR3 reads TGTGCCAGCAGCCAAGATCGCGGCGAGAGGACCCAGTACTTC. The chain has TRBV4-2 and TRBJ2-5; D is unresolved. Germline V gene sequence: CDR1 LGHNA, CDR2 YNFKEQ. There are 14 residues in the CDR3. V lost 0 bases and J 7 bases, leaving 12 bases between the germline ends.

The chain uses TRBV5-1 and TRBJ1-1, with TRBD1 identical over 10 bases. This CDR3 contains 15 residues. Germline V gene data show CDR1 as SGHRS and CDR2 as YFSETQ. V trimming: 4 bases; J trimming: 5 bases; junction bases outside the gene matches: 8. The DNA for the CDR3 is TGCGCCAGCAGCCCGGGGGACAGGGGATGGACTGAAGCTTTCTTT. Encoded protein: CASSPGDRGWTEAFF.

V and J are TRBV28 and TRBJ2-7; D is possibly TRBD1 (7 bases). CDR1 and CDR2 from the germline V gene are MDHEN and SYDVKM. There are 13 residues in the CDR3. Deletions cut 5 bases from V and 3 bases from J, with 11 bases between. The CDR3 protein is CASSPGGLYEQYF. The CDR3 nucleotides read TGTGCCAGCAGTCCAGGGGGACTCTACGAGCAGTACTTC.

The chain recombines TRBV29-1 with TRBJ1-3; unclear D gene. V shed 6 bases and J shed 4 bases, with 10 bases lying between them. This CDR3 has 12 residues. Germline CDR1 and CDR2: SQVTM and ANQGSEA. The chain's CDR3 is CSVEVTGNTIYF. CDR3 coding DNA: TGCAGCGTCGAGGTAACGGGAAACACCATATATTTT.

Only one count was recorded for this clone. The genes are TRBV5-4 and TRBJ1-2, with unresolved D. CDR1 and CDR2 (germline): SGHNT, YYREEE (reference sequence). This CDR3 is built from 13 residues. V was cut by 2 bases and J by 5 bases, with 10 bases left in between. The CDR3 DNA follows: TGTGCCAGCAGCTTCGGGGAGACATATGGCTACACCTTC. Its protein is CASSFGETYGYTF.

The rearrangement uses TRBV18 and TRBJ2-5, with 7 bases aligning to TRBD2. The germline V gene has CDR1 KGHSH and CDR2 LQKENI. This CDR3 region has 15 residues. After removal of 3 bases from V and 1 base from J, the junction contained 5 bases not matched to a gene. The CDR3 bases are TGTGCCAGCTCACCTCTACCTAGCGGCCAAGAGACCCAGTACTTC. Its protein is CASSPLPSGQETQYF.

This chain joins TRBV4-1 and TRBJ1-4; possibly TRBD1 for D (5 bases). The V and J ends lost 9 bases and 3 bases respectively, with 17 bases between them. In germline, CDR1 is MGHRA, CDR2 YSYEKL. The CDR3 is 15 residues long. The DNA of the CDR3 is TGCGCCAGTGGGGGGGTGGTGGACTCTAATGAAAAACTGTTTTTT. Protein product: CASGGVVDSNEKLFF.

A note on this clone: The identical CDR3 is also encoded by other nucleotide sequences in the sample. The gene calls are TRBV27 and TRBJ1-5; D is unclear. Trimming took off 2 bases at V and 4 bases at J, with 6 bases between the two ends. Germline loops: CDR1 MNHEY, CDR2 SMNVEV (reference sequence). There are 13 residues in the CDR3. The CDR3: CASSLVQNQPQHF. In DNA form, the CDR3 reads TGTGCCAGCAGTTTAGTACAGAATCAGCCCCAGCATTTT.

The chain links TRBV2 to TRBJ2-3, with a weak D call TRBD1 (5 bases). Trimming took off 5 bases at V and 2 bases at J, with 8 bases between the two ends. The CDR3 is 13 residues long. Germline V lookup: CDR1 SNHLY, CDR2 FYNNEI. CDR3 region: CASSKDITDTQYF. The DNA for the CDR3 is TGTGCCAGCAGTAAGGACATCACAGATACGCAGTATTTT.